This record looks at one T cell receptor beta chain sequence and its context. Indicated time point: pretreatment peripheral blood. The data belong to a study of PD-L1 blockade in urothelial cancer. At the level of the study: Beginning at some point between 2014 and 2015, patients received atezolizumab, given as 1,200 mg intravenously every 3 weeks. The analyses of blood took place 3 weeks (second dose) and 6 weeks after treatment start.

Sequenced by immunoSEQ multiplex PCR; TCRdb stores in-frame clones only, minus some. This sample has 87,000 or so clones, with roughly 84% found just once. The length of the CDR3 is 14 residues. This sequence joins TRBV21-1 and TRBJ1-3; the table names TRBD1, a call not compared with the DNA. TRBV21-1 is flagged as a pseudogene. This TCR was sampled from a man aged 60 to 75 with urothelial cancer. The specimen was PBMCs, collected around atezolizumab (anti-PD-L1) treatment. CDR3 amino acids: CASGRDRGGNTIYF. The CDR3 DNA reads TGTGCCAGCGGCCGGGACAGGGGTGGAAACACCATATATTTT.